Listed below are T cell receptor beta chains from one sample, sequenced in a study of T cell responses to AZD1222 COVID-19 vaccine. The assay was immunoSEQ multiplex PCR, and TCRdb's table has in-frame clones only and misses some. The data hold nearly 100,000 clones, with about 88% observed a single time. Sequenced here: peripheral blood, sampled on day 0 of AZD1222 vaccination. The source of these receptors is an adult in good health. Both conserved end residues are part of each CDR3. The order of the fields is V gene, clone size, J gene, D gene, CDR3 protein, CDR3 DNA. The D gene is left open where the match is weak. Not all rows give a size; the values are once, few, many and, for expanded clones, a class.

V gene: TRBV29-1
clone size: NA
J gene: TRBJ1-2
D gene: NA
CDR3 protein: CSVGAPRTGYGYTF
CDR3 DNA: TGCAGCGTTGGAGCCCCCAGGACGGGCTATGGCTACACCTTC

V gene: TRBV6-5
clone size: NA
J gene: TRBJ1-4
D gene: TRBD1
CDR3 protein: CASSSRQGLTNEKLFF
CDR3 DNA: TGTGCCAGCAGTTCTCGACAGGGGTTGACTAATGAAAAACTGTTTTTT

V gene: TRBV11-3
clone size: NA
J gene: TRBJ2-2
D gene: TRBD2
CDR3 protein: CASSSSYGRATGELFF
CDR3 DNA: TGTGCCAGCAGCTCTTCGTACGGGAGGGCCACCGGGGAGCTGTTTTTT

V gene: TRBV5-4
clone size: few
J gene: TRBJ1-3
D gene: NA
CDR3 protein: CASSSGPQGSGNTIYF
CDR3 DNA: TGTGCCAGCAGCTCCGGGCCACAGGGTTCTGGAAACACCATATATTTT

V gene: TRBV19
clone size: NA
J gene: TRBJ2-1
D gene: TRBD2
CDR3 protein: CASGRGGYYNEQFF
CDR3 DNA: TGTGCCAGTGGGCGCGGGGGGTATTACAATGAGCAGTTCTTC

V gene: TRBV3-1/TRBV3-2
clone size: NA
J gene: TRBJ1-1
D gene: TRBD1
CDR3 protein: CASSQGQGRPEAFF
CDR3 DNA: TGTGCCAGCAGCCAAGGACAGGGGAGGCCTGAAGCTTTCTTT

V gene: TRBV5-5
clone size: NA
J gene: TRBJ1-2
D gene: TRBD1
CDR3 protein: CASSLTGQGDYGYTF
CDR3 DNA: TGTGCCAGCAGCCTCACTGGACAGGGGGATTATGGCTACACCTTC

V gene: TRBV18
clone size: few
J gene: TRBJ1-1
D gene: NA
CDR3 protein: CASSARTAMNTEAFF
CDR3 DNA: TGTGCCAGCTCAGCTAGGACGGCAATGAACACTGAAGCTTTCTTT

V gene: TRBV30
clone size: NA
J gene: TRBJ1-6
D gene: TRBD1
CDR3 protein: CAWRGPGTVNNSPLHF
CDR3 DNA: TGTGCCTGGAGGGGTCCCGGGACAGTAAATAATTCACCCCTCCACTTT

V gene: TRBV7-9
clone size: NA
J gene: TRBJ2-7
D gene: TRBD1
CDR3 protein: CASSRQGSSYEQYF
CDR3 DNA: TGTGCCAGCAGCAGACAGGGGTCCTCCTACGAGCAGTACTTC

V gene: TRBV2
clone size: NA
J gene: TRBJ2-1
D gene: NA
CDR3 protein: CASSVEGGNYNEQFF
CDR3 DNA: TGTGCCAGCAGTGTTGAGGGGGGTAACTACAATGAGCAGTTCTTC

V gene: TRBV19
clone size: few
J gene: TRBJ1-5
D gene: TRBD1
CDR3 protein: CASSVDRVNQPQHF
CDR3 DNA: TGTGCCAGTAGTGTCGACAGGGTCAATCAGCCCCAGCATTTT

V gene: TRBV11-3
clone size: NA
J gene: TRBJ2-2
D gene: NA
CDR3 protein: CASSLGSAGELFF
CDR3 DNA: TGTGCCAGCAGCTTAGGGAGCGCCGGGGAGCTGTTTTTT

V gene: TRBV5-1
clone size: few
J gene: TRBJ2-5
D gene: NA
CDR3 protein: CASSTRQSYQETQYF
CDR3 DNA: TGCGCCAGCAGCACCCGACAGTCTTACCAAGAGACCCAGTACTTC

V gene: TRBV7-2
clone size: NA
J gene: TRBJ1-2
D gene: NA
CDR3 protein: CASRRDTNYGYTF
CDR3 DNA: TGTGCCAGCAGACGGGACACCAACTATGGCTACACCTTC

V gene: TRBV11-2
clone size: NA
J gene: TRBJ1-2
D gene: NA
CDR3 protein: CASSLQQGANYGYTF
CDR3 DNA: TGTGCCAGCAGCCTCCAACAGGGTGCTAACTATGGCTACACCTTC

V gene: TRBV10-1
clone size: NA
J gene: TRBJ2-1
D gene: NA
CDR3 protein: CASSETVYNEQFF
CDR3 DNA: TGCGCCAGCAGTGAGACAGTATACAATGAGCAGTTCTTC

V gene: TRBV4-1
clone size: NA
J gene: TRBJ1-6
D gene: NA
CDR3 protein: CASSQDRLVAAYNSPLHF
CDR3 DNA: TGCGCCAGCAGCCAAGATCGGCTAGTGGCAGCCTATAATTCACCCCTCCACTTT

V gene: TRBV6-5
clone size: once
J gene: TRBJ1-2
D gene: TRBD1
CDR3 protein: CASRPLDRAYGYTF
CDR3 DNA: TGTGCCAGCAGGCCCCTCGACAGGGCATATGGCTACACCTTC

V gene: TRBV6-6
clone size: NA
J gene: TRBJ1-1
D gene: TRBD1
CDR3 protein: CASSYSAVRQGAFF
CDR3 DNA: TGTGCCAGCAGTTACTCGGCGGTGAGACAGGGAGCTTTCTTT

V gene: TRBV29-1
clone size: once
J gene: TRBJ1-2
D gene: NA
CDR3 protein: CSGVGNYGYTF
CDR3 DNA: TGCAGCGGTGTTGGGAACTATGGCTACACCTTC

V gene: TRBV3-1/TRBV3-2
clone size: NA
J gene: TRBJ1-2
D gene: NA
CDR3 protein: CASSQGGVSGYTF
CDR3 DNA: TGTGCCAGCAGCCAAGGGGGGGTTAGTGGCTACACCTTC

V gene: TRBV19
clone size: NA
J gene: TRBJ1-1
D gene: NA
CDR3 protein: CASSIIGAPLNTEAFF
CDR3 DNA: TGTGCCAGTAGTATCATCGGGGCTCCTTTGAACACTGAAGCTTTCTTT

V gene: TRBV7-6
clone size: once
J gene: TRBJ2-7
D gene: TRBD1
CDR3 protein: CASSLLGQGAYEQYF
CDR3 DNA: TGTGCCAGCAGCTTACTCGGACAGGGGGCATACGAGCAGTACTTC

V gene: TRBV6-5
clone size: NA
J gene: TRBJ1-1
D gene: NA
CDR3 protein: CASTSELGAEAFF
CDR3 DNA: TGTGCCAGCACTTCTGAGTTGGGGGCTGAAGCTTTCTTT

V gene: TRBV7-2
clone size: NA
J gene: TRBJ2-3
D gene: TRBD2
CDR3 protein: CASSLSGANTDTQYF
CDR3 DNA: TGTGCCAGCAGCCTTAGCGGGGCGAACACAGATACGCAGTATTTT

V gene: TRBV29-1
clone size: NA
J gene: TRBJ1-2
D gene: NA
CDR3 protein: CSVVFTNYGYTF
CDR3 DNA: TGCAGCGTTGTCTTTACGAACTATGGCTACACCTTC

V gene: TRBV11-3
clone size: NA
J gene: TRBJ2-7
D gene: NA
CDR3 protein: CASSLDPRDEQYF
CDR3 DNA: TGTGCCAGCAGCTTAGATCCCAGGGACGAGCAGTACTTC

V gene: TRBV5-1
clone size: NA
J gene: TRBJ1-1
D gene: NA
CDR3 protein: CASSLGYSLTEAFF
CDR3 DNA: TGCGCCAGCAGCTTGGGTTACAGTCTCACTGAAGCTTTCTTT

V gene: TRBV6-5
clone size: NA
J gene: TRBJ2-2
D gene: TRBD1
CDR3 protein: CASRPGGDTGELFF
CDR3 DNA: TGTGCCAGCAGGCCAGGGGGCGACACCGGGGAGCTGTTTTTT

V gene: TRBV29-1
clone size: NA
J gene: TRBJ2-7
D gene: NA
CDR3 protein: CSVRHTRQNYEQYF
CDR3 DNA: TGCAGCGTTAGACACACCAGGCAAAACTACGAGCAGTACTTC

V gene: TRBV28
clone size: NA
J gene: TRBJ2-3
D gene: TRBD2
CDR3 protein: CASSFPSGVSTDTQYF
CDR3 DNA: TGTGCCAGCAGTTTCCCTAGCGGGGTTAGCACAGATACGCAGTATTTT

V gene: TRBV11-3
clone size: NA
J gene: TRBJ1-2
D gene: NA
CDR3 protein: CASSQGQRYGYTF
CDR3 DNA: TGTGCCAGCAGCCAAGGACAGCGCTATGGCTACACCTTC

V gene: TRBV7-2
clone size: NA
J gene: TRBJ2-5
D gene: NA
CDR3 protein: CASSSEETQYF
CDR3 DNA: TGTGCCAGCAGCTCCGAAGAGACCCAGTACTTC

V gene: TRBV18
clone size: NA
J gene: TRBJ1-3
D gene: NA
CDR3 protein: CASSPLGQGQRSGNTIYF
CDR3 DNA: TGTGCCAGCTCACCCCTAGGTCAGGGGCAACGGTCTGGAAACACCATATATTTT

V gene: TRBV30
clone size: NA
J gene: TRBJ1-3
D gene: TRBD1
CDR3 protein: CAWRRPGQSHTIYF
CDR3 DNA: TGTGCCTGGAGGCGACCGGGACAGTCACACACCATATATTTT

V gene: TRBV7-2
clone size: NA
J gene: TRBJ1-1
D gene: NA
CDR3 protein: CASSLLILNTEAFF
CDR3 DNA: TGTGCCAGCAGCCTACTAATTTTGAACACTGAAGCTTTCTTT

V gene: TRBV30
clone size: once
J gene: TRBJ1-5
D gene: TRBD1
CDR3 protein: CAWRAYGTGGSNQPQHF
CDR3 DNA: TGTGCCTGGAGGGCCTACGGGACAGGGGGCAGCAATCAGCCCCAGCATTTT

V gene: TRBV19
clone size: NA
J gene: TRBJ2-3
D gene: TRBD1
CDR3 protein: CASRDPGQGTDTQYF
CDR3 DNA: TGTGCCAGTAGGGATCCGGGACAGGGGACAGATACGCAGTATTTT

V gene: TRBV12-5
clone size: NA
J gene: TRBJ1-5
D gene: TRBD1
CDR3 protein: CASGLVGTDVYSNQPQHF
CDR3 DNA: TGTGCTAGTGGTTTGGTAGGGACAGACGTTTATAGCAATCAGCCCCAGCATTTT

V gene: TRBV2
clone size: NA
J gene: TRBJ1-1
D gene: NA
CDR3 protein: CASSVEGITEAFF
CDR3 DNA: TGTGCCAGCAGTGTAGAGGGGATCACTGAAGCTTTCTTT

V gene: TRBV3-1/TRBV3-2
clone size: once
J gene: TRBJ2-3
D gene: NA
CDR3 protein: CASSQELAVLSTQYF
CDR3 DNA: TGTGCCAGCAGCCAAGAGCTGGCCGTCCTGAGTACGCAGTATTTT

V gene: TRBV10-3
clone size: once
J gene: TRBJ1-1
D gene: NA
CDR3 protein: CAIRTVDTEAFF
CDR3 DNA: TGTGCCATAAGGACGGTAGACACTGAAGCTTTCTTT

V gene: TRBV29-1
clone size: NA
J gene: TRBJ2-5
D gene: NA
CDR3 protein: CSVPTGIQETQYF
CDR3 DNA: TGCAGCGTGCCAACAGGGATCCAAGAGACCCAGTACTTC